The 7 T cell receptor beta chains reported below all come from one sample, sequenced in a study of T cell changes during pregnancy in multiple sclerosis (dated by TCRdb to between 2017 and 2020). The protocol used for the library was the immunoSEQ multiplex PCR assay. Drawn from immuneACCESS, this table holds only the in-frame rearrangements with V and J called that TCRdb kept. Clones are partly lost; checked studies trace under half to an unresolved V gene and leave the rest unexplained. The sample table lists 130,000 or so clones, roughly 92% of them with a count of one. Jointly, the top ten make up 6.2% of the sample. Material: peripheral blood, obtained before pregnancy. Receptor source: a female donor with multiple sclerosis, enrolled in a pregnancy study.

The chain combines TRBV5-1 with TRBJ1-5, with D possibly TRBD1 on 5 matching bases. V shed 0 bases and J shed 4 bases, with 20 bases lying between them. This CDR3 has 18 amino acids. Germline V CDR1 and CDR2: SGHRS, YFSETQ. CDR3 nucleotides: TGCGCCAGCAGCTTGGGTGAGGTGGAGAGTGGGGGGAATCAGCCCCAGCATTTT. Translated: CASSLGEVESGGNQPQHF.

The chain uses TRBV5-1 and TRBJ1-5; no clear D gene. Germline loops: CDR1 SGHRS, CDR2 YFSETQ. This CDR3 is built from 14 residues. The V end was cut by 0 bases, the J end by 2 bases, with 6 bases between. For the CDR3, the DNA is TGCGCCAGCAGCTTGGATTCGGGCAATCAGCCCCAGCATTTT. Its protein is CASSLDSGNQPQHF.

This chain joins TRBV11-2 and TRBJ2-7; the D gene is possibly TRBD2 (6 bases). The V gene's germline CDR1 is SGHAT and CDR2 FQNNGV. The CDR3 covers 12 residues. Trimming removed 1 base from V and 6 bases from J, with 7 bases in between. DNA of the CDR3: TGTGCCAGCAGCTTAGGGGGAGGCGAGCAGTACTTC. This encodes CASSLGGGEQYF.

The chain employs TRBV23-1 and TRBJ2-1; 13 nucleotides agree with TRBD2. TRBV23-1 is an ORF, with its function uncertain. Losses at the gene ends were 0 bases for V and 6 bases for J; bases not matched to a gene: 5. The CDR3 contains 17 residues. The CDR3 sequence: CASSQSRTSGSPNEQFF. The CDR3, as DNA: TGCGCCAGCAGTCAATCGAGGACTAGCGGGAGTCCCAATGAGCAGTTCTTC.

This clone appeared a single time. V and J are TRBV9 and TRBJ2-5; TRBD1 matches 10 bases. This CDR3 comprises 16 residues. Germline assignment: CDR1 SGDLS and CDR2 YYNGEE. The V and J ends lost 0 bases and 5 bases, in that order; junction bases with no gene match: 7. The CDR3 DNA sequence: TGTGCCAGCAGCGTAGTAGGACAGGGGGGCGTGGAGACCCAGTACTTC. This sequence encodes CASSVVGQGGVETQYF.

The chain recombines TRBV6-1 with TRBJ2-7; 7 nucleotides agree with TRBD1. Germline lookup yields CDR1 MNHNS and CDR2 SASEGT. V was pared by 1 base and J by 3 bases, with 6 bases of the junction left unmatched. CDR3 length equals 15 residues. DNA for the CDR3: TGTGCCAGCAGTGAAGAGGCAGGGGGAGTCTACGAGCAGTACTTC. It specifies CASSEEAGGVYEQYF.

This clone was detected only once. The chain couples TRBV29-1 to TRBJ1-4; 9 bases agree with TRBD1. Germline V gene data show CDR1 as SQVTM and CDR2 as ANQGSEA. The CDR3 is 13 residues long. The DNA of the CDR3 is TGCAGTGTGAGAAGGACAGGGGATGAAAAACTGTTTTTT. Translating it yields CSVRRTGDEKLFF.